Below, 32 T cell receptor beta chains from the same sample are listed, as sequenced in a study of cytomegalovirus exposure and HLA in healthy donors. Primers: 60 Vbeta forward and 13 Jbeta reverse. Clones were read by immunoSEQ multiplex PCR, and TCRdb kept only the in-frame ones, dropping some. Of 150,000 to 190,000 clones listed, 82% are singletons. The specimen was PBMCs. Receptors originate from a woman in her forties or fifties in good health and CMV-seropositive.

The chain links TRBV9 to TRBJ2-3; possibly TRBD2 for D (6 bases). Trimming pared 0 bases from V and 0 bases from J, leaving 11 bases between. This CDR3 comprises 16 residues. The germline V gene encodes CDR1 SGDLS and CDR2 YYNGEE. The DNA for the CDR3 is TGTGCCAGCAGCGTAGTAGGGCGGGGTAGCACAGATACGCAGTATTTT. Encoded protein: CASSVVGRGSTDTQYF.

This clone has more than one count but fewer than ten. The same CDR3 is also encoded by other DNA sequences in this sample. J is TRBJ1-2 and V is TRBV6-5, with 9 nucleotides matching TRBD1. The CDR3 is 15 residues long. From germline, CDR1 is MNHEY and CDR2 SVGAGI. V was clipped by 4 bases and J by 6 bases; unmatched bases: 9. The CDR3 protein is CASSLGQGFKNGYTF. The CDR3 DNA is TGTGCCAGCAGTTTGGGACAGGGTTTTAAGAATGGCTACACCTTC.

V usage is TRBV15 and J usage is TRBJ1-2, with 9 bases aligning to TRBD1. With 1 base clipped from V and 6 bases from J, the junction kept 3 bases outside the gene matches. CDR1 is LNHNV and CDR2 is YYDKDF in the germline V gene (reference sequence). The CDR3 is made up of 14 amino acids. CDR3 sequence (DNA): TGTGCCACCAGCAGAGGAAGGACAGGGGATGGCTACACCTTC. This sequence encodes CATSRGRTGDGYTF.

This chain connects TRBV4-1 to TRBJ2-3; TRBD1 matches 8 bases. The CDR3 covers 18 residues. J lost 2 bases, V lost 0 bases, and 10 bases had no gene match. The germline V gene encodes CDR1 MGHRA and CDR2 YSYEKL. CDR3: CASSQDLRTGGNTDTQYF. The CDR3 DNA is TGCGCCAGCAGCCAAGATCTTCGTACAGGGGGAAACACAGATACGCAGTATTTT.

This clone was observed a few times. The V and J genes are TRBV25-1 and TRBJ1-2; D call uncertain. The CDR3 consists of 14 residues. Trimming pared 3 bases from V and 6 bases from J, leaving 14 bases between. The V gene's germline CDR1 is MGHDK and CDR2 SYGVNS. The CDR3 is CASSELGVRDGYTF. The CDR3 coding sequence is TGTGCCAGCAGTGAGCTCGGGGTAAGGGATGGCTACACCTTC.

V gene TRBV11-2 combines with J gene TRBJ2-1, with D possibly TRBD2 on 6 matching bases. Trimming removed 1 base at V and 5 bases at J, with 6 bases between. This CDR3 contains 13 residues. CDR1 SGHAT and CDR2 FQNNGV come from the germline V gene. This CDR3 is CASSLGTNNEQFF. In nucleotides, the CDR3 is TGTGCCAGCAGCTTAGGGACTAACAATGAGCAGTTCTTC. The variable domain in full, with the rest retrieved from reference TRBV11-2 and TRBJ2-1, is EAGVAQSPRYKIIEKRQSVAFWCNPISGHATLYWYQQILGQGPKLLIQFQNNGVVDDSQLPKDRFSAERLKGVDSTLKIQPAKLEDSAVYLCASSLGTNNEQFFGPGTRLTVL.

The chain is built from TRBV7-9 and TRBJ2-5, with TRBD1 matching 7 bases. CDR1 and CDR2 (germline): SEHNR, FQNEAQ (reference sequence). The trim removed 2 bases at V and 5 bases at J, leaving 8 bases unmatched. The CDR3 is made up of 15 amino acids. CDR3 DNA: TGTGCCAGCAGCTTAATCACAGGGGAGTTGGAGACCCAGTACTTC. Residues: CASSLITGELETQYF.

The chain links TRBV6-1 to TRBJ1-5; no reliable D call. Deletions cut 2 bases from V and 0 bases from J, with 14 bases between. Germline V gene sequence: CDR1 MNHNS, CDR2 SASEGT. The CDR3 totals 17 residues. CDR3 bases: TGTGCCAGCAGTGAAATGGGCGGGAGATATAGCAATCAGCCCCAGCATTTT. Protein product: CASSEMGGRYSNQPQHF.

This clone was observed a single time. The chain combines TRBV4-3 with TRBJ2-1, with D perhaps TRBD1 (5 bases). Germline CDR1 LGHNA, CDR2 YSLEER. V lost 1 base, J lost 10 bases, and 8 bases lay in between. This CDR3 is 12 amino acids long. CDR3 in DNA: TGCGCCAGCAGCCAAGTTACAGGCGAGCAGTTCTTC. Residues: CASSQVTGEQFF.

The J gene is TRBJ1-2, the V gene TRBV4-3, with unresolved D. The CDR3 contains 14 residues. Germline loops: CDR1 LGHNA, CDR2 YSLEER. V lost 0 bases and J lost 4, with 9 bases in between. The CDR3 coding sequence is TGCGCCAGCAGCCAAGACGCAACTGGCTATGGCTACACCTTC. Translation gives CASSQDATGYGYTF.

DNA for the CDR3: TGTGCCAGCAGCCAAGAGGGGACTGGCACAGATACGCAGTATTTT. Its translation: CASSQEGTGTDTQYF. J is TRBJ2-3 and V is TRBV4-2; D possibly corresponds to TRBD2 (6 bases). The V gene's germline CDR1 is LGHNA and CDR2 YNFKEQ. The CDR3 totals 15 residues. V lost 0 bases and J lost 1, with 8 bases in between.

V gene TRBV29-1 combines with J gene TRBJ1-2; D unclear. CDR1 is SQVTM and CDR2 is ANQGSEA in the germline V gene. Deletions cut 6 bases from V and 3 bases from J, with 11 bases between. The CDR3 runs to 12 residues. As DNA, the CDR3 is TGCAGCGTAGAGGGCAGAGACTATGGCTACACCTTC. This gives the protein CSVEGRDYGYTF.

The CDR3 is CASSLSGMGGANVLTF. As DNA, the CDR3 is TGCGCCAGCAGCCTTTCGGGAATGGGAGGGGCCAACGTCCTGACTTTC. The chain combines TRBV4-3 with TRBJ2-6; possible D gene TRBD2, 5 bases. The CDR3 has 16 amino acids. The germline gives CDR1 LGHNA, CDR2 YSLEER. The germline V and J ends were trimmed by 4 bases and 4 bases, with 14 bases remaining between them.

This rearrangement joins TRBV9 to TRBJ2-1; 7 bases agree with TRBD1. Germline lookup yields CDR1 SGDLS and CDR2 YYNGEE. CDR3 length: 15 residues. V lost 2 bases to trimming and J lost 9 bases; unmatched junction nucleotides: 11. The CDR3 region is CASSVSDRLTGEQFF. The CDR3 coding sequence is TGTGCCAGCAGCGTCTCGGACAGGTTGACGGGTGAGCAGTTCTTC.

The V gene is TRBV5-1, the J gene TRBJ1-1; tentatively, D is TRBD1 (6 bases). The CDR3 extends over 15 amino acids. V was pared by 0 bases and J by 0 bases, with 9 bases between. Per the germline V gene, CDR1 is SGHRS and CDR2 is YFSETQ. In nucleotides, the CDR3 is TGCGCCAGCAGCTTGGGGGACAACATGAACACTGAAGCTTTCTTT. Residues: CASSLGDNMNTEAFF. Supplemented by reference TRBV5-1 and TRBJ1-1, the full variable domain reads KAGVTQTPRYLIKTRGQQVTLSCSPISGHRSVSWYQQTPGQGLQFLFEYFSETQRNKGNFPGRFSGRQFSNSRSEMNVSTLELGDSALYLCASSLGDNMNTEAFFGQGTRLTVV.

The chain recombines TRBV19 with TRBJ2-7; 8 bases are a match to TRBD1. The CDR3 totals 15 residues. Germline V lookup: CDR1 LNHDA, CDR2 SQIVND (reference sequence). After removal of 1 base from V and 5 bases from J, the junction contained 7 bases not matched to a gene. As DNA, the CDR3 is TGTGCCAGTAGTATAGCCCCGGACAGGGTCAACGAGCAGTACTTC. Its translation: CASSIAPDRVNEQYF.

This sequence joins TRBV19 and TRBJ1-5; TRBD1 matches at 7 bases. From germline, CDR1 is LNHDA and CDR2 SQIVND (reference sequence). J was trimmed by 0 bases and V by 8 bases; bases with no gene match: 4. This CDR3 is built from 14 residues. CDR3 nucleotide sequence: TGTGCCAGTGGACAGGTCAATAGCAATCAGCCCCAGCATTTT. This translates into CASGQVNSNQPQHF.

The chain recombines TRBV5-1 with TRBJ2-1; 7 bases are shared with TRBD1. The CDR3 runs 17 residues. Germline assignment: CDR1 SGHRS and CDR2 YFSETQ. V gave up 5 bases and J gave up 4 bases; unmatched junction bases: 15. This CDR3 is CASSTGVSASPYNEQFF. CDR3 sequence (DNA): TGCGCCAGCAGTACAGGGGTTTCAGCTAGCCCTTACAATGAGCAGTTCTTC.

The rearrangement links TRBV5-1 to TRBJ2-3, with 10 bases lining up with TRBD1. CDR3 length: 17 residues. V dropped 0 bases and J dropped 4; count of bases not matched to a gene: 8. In germline, CDR1 is SGHRS, CDR2 YFSETQ. CDR3 in DNA: TGCGCCAGCAGCTTGGGCGTGACAGGGGGCCACGCAGATACGCAGTATTTT. Translation: CASSLGVTGGHADTQYF. Filled out from reference TRBV5-1 and TRBJ2-3, the complete variable domain reads KAGVTQTPRYLIKTRGQQVTLSCSPISGHRSVSWYQQTPGQGLQFLFEYFSETQRNKGNFPGRFSGRQFSNSRSEMNVSTLELGDSALYLCASSLGVTGGHADTQYFGPGTRLTVL.

This clone was observed a handful of times. The rearrangement joins TRBV5-6 to TRBJ2-1, with D possibly TRBD2 on 6 matching bases. Trimming shortened V by 0 bases and J by 5 bases, and 12 bases separated the two germline ends. Germline CDR1 is SGHDT and CDR2 is YYEEEE. CDR3 size: 15 residues. CDR3 DNA: TGTGCCAGCAGCTTGGGGGCAGGGAGGAACAATGAGCAGTTCTTC. This sequence encodes CASSLGAGRNNEQFF.

This chain links TRBV27 with TRBJ1-6; no clear D. V lost 8 bases to trimming and J lost 4 bases, with 12 bases between them. The CDR3 length is 14 residues. The germline CDR1 and CDR2 sequences are MNHEY and SMNVEV (reference sequence). The CDR3 is CASRPGDYNSPLHF. CDR3 coding DNA: TGTGCCAGCCGCCCCGGGGATTATAATTCACCCCTCCACTTT.

The J gene is TRBJ1-1, the V gene TRBV10-3; no definite D call. The CDR3 length is 13 residues. Per germline, CDR1 ENHRY and CDR2 SYGVKD. V gave up 2 bases and J gave up 2 bases, with 6 bases separating them. In DNA, the CDR3 is TGTGCCATCAGTGAGGTCAGAAACACTGAAGCTTTCTTT. It encodes CAISEVRNTEAFF.

V is TRBV6-5 and J is TRBJ2-2, with a weak D call TRBD1 (6 bases). Between the trimmed V and J ends, which lost 10 bases and 6 bases, there was a span of 18 bases. The CDR3 sequence is 14 residues long. Germline assignment: CDR1 MNHEY and CDR2 SVGAGI. The CDR3 protein is CATRYPGGSGELFF. The CDR3 DNA is TGTGCCACCCGTTACCCTGGGGGCTCCGGGGAGCTGTTTTTT.

Only a few counts were recorded for this clone. The chain recombines TRBV5-5 with TRBJ2-1; D gene ambiguous. Germline lookup yields CDR1 SGHKS and CDR2 YYEKEE (reference sequence). This CDR3 contains 15 residues. V was trimmed by 0 bases and J by 1 base, leaving 8 bases between them. The CDR3 DNA follows: TGTGCCAGCAGCTTGGGGATAGCTTCCTACAATGAGCAGTTCTTC. Protein product: CASSLGIASYNEQFF. Full variable domain (rest looked up from reference TRBV5-5 and TRBJ2-1): DAGVTQSPTHLIKTRGQQVTLRCSPISGHKSVSWYQQVLGQGPQFIFQYYEKEERGRGNFPDRFSARQFPNYSSELNVNALLLGDSALYLCASSLGIASYNEQFFGPGTRLTVL.

The chain carries TRBV4-3 and TRBJ2-1; 7 nucleotides line up with TRBD2. V shed 1 base and J 5 bases; nucleotides not matched to a gene: 2. Germline CDR1 is LGHNA and CDR2 is YSLEER. The CDR3 length is 14 residues. The CDR3 here is CASSQGLADNEQFF. CDR3 nucleotides: TGCGCCAGCAGCCAAGGGCTAGCGGACAATGAGCAGTTCTTC.

The CDR3 DNA is TGTGCCAGCCTGACAGGGAGAAATTCACCCCTCCACTTT. This encodes CASLTGRNSPLHF. The chain is built from TRBV6-5 and TRBJ1-6; 7 bases fit TRBD1. The germline V gene encodes CDR1 MNHEY and CDR2 SVGAGI. CDR3 size: 13 residues. V dropped 8 bases and J dropped 7; count of bases not matched to a gene: 5.

This clone was detected only a few times. The chain employs TRBV19 and TRBJ1-2; 7 positions match TRBD1. The CDR3 has 13 residues. Germline-derived CDR1 and CDR2 are LNHDA and SQIVND (reference sequence). The V gene end was trimmed by 7 bases and the J gene end by 7 bases; junction bases not matched to a gene: 9. The CDR3 bases are TGTGCCAGTACCCCGGGACAGCCCCTTGGCTACACCTTC. This translates into CASTPGQPLGYTF.

The chain recombines TRBV5-6 with TRBJ2-3; 7 positions match TRBD1. This CDR3 region has 13 residues. V lost 4 bases and J lost 7; bases outside the gene matches: 6. Per germline, CDR1 SGHDT and CDR2 YYEEEE. The CDR3 nucleotides read TGTGCCAGCAGCCGACAGGGACCGAATACGCAGTATTTT. Residues: CASSRQGPNTQYF.

This chain connects TRBV5-1 to TRBJ2-2; possible D gene TRBD1, 6 bases. There are 17 residues in the CDR3. Germline CDR1 and CDR2: SGHRS and YFSETQ. V lost 4 bases and J lost 0, with 16 bases in between. DNA for the CDR3: TGCGCCAGCAGCCCGACACTGGGGGCCGCGAACACCGGGGAGCTGTTTTTT. It encodes CASSPTLGAANTGELFF. Full variable domain (rest looked up from reference TRBV5-1 and TRBJ2-2): KAGVTQTPRYLIKTRGQQVTLSCSPISGHRSVSWYQQTPGQGLQFLFEYFSETQRNKGNFPGRFSGRQFSNSRSEMNVSTLELGDSALYLCASSPTLGAANTGELFFGEGSRLTVL.

The V gene is TRBV12-5, the J gene TRBJ2-1; D call uncertain. The CDR3 runs 15 residues. Trimming left V 1 base short and J 4 bases short, with 11 bases between. Germline V CDR1 and CDR2: LGHNT, FRNRAP. CDR3 residues: CASGLGAGSYNEQFF. In DNA, the CDR3 is TGTGCTAGTGGTTTGGGCGCCGGGTCGTACAATGAGCAGTTCTTC.

This clone occurred once. The chain uses TRBV27 and TRBJ1-1; 7 bases are shared with TRBD1. Trimming took 5 bases from V and 4 from J; bases not matched to a gene: 7. The length of the CDR3 is 14 residues. Germline values: CDR1 MNHEY, CDR2 SMNVEV (reference sequence). The CDR3 region has the DNA TGTGCCAGCAGTGTTCAGGGGGGTAGCACTGAAGCTTTCTTT. This encodes CASSVQGGSTEAFF.

The chain links TRBV2 to TRBJ2-7, with 10 positions matching TRBD2. The CDR3 length is 15 residues. The germline V gene encodes CDR1 SNHLY and CDR2 FYNNEI. Trimming at V came to 4 bases and at J to 6 bases, leaving 9 bases not matched to a gene. CDR3 in DNA: TGTGCCAGCAGTGGAGGGACTAGCGCCGCGGGCGAGCAGTACTTC. This sequence encodes CASSGGTSAAGEQYF.